This record looks at one T cell receptor beta chain sequence and its context. The specificity of this receptor is unknown. Base quality data are lacking; no much larger clone is found one base away. The data are from a study of T-cell reconstitution after alpha-beta-depleted transplantation in children (TCRdb year 2016). Describing the broader study: The study quantitatively tracked T-cell immune reconstitution after TCRalphabeta/CD19-depleted allogeneic hematopoietic cell transplantation in children using TCR repertoire profiling.

Measured from the cysteine to the phenylalanine, the CDR3 is 13 residues long. CDR3 DNA only is kept here, 39 bases in frame from base 1. The CDR1 and CDR2 encoded by the germline V gene (reference sequence) are DFQATT and SNEGSKA. The germline V and J ends show losses of 6 bases and 4 bases respectively, and no gene match explains 6 bases of the junction. Libraries were made using PCR. Instrument on record: Illumina HiSeq 2500. TCR library preparation used molecular barcoding, with unique molecular identifiers applied to normalize quantification of the TCRbeta repertoire. TCRdb passed the public sequencing reads through fastp at Q25 and MiXCR, retaining productive beta sequences. Each CDR3 protein gets just one entry, which takes the most common genes and DNA from the rows behind it. This sample lists about 500,000 distinct CDR3 sequences; about 30% were detected once. The top ten hold 2% to 2.5% of the sample.

The rearranged segments are TRBV20-1 and TRBJ1-5, with 7 bases in between that match TRBD1. The sequence was obtained from a human donor who donated a stem cell graft to a child with aplastic anemia. Material: PBMCs from the stem cell graft donor, obtained from the stem cell graft. Here is the DNA: TGCAGTGCGTCGACAGGGATTAATCAGCCCCAGCATTTT. Its product reads: CSASTGINQPQHF.